This note documents a single T cell receptor beta chain sequence. Antigen specificity is unknown. The sample originates from a study of radiation and T cells in renal cell carcinoma. About the research overall: Nephrectomy followed 15 Gy stereotactic body radiation by 4 weeks. Overall study findings and caveats: Pretreatment tumor biopsies were lacking, so baseline clonotypes are unknown.

This CDR3 contains 13 residues. V lost 5 bases and J 8 bases, leaving 15 bases between the germline ends. Germline CDR1 LNHDA, CDR2 SQIVND (reference sequence). Produced via immunoSEQ multiplex PCR; TCRdb's table is partial and in-frame only. Seen here are more than 100,000 clones, 88% observed once, and the top ten hold about 5.6%. Time point reported: blood 2 weeks post-SBRT. Treatment noted: 15 Gy SBRT to primary tumor, nephrectomy 4 weeks later. This TCR derives from a woman aged 70 to 79 with renal cell carcinoma. The chain carries TRBV19 and TRBJ1-2; D is perhaps TRBD1 (5 bases). This material consisted of blood, taken from a patient whose treatment included radiotherapy and nephrectomy. For the CDR3, the DNA is TGTGCCAGTAGTGACGGGGGAAGAGTAGGCTACACCTTC. It yields the protein CASSDGGRVGYTF.